The TCR beta chain under discussion was sequenced for a study of shared clonotypes between healthy human individuals (dated by TCRdb to the early 2020s). Notes on the research overall: A couple of women and three men aged 18 to 49 years were included in the cohort. To estimate repertoire size and how much clonotypes are shared between individuals, the study performed deep sequencing of blood TCR repertoires from about 5 healthy adults. Leukapheresis yielded between about 0.85 and 10 billion PBMCs per donor. Per donor, three plates each were used for CD4 naive and CD4 memory, two for CD8 naive, and one for CD8 memory. To increase sequencing depth and limit assay-specific biases, TCR repertoire library preparation and sequencing were carried out by different laboratories using diverse techniques. The research as a whole found: Because the study included a small number of donors, the genetic and exposure-history diversity represented was limited. Naive subsets generally had larger estimated clonotype richness than memory subsets. Sampling was restricted to blood, and TCR repertoires in tissues likely differ from the TCR repertoires found in blood. Based on pairwise subsampling, the degree of clonotype sharing among donors was expected to be affected by sequencing depth. Compared with non-shared clonotypes, the clonotypes found in all four sorted-subset donors had higher generation probabilities. About 5% of naive CD4, more than 3% of naive CD8, around 2.3% of memory CD4, and about 0.4% of memory CD8 clonotypes were shared across a few donors. Even with the large sequencing depth, rarefaction of the sorted-subset datasets indicated that sequencing was incomplete.

At the junction V is shortened by 4 bases and J by 4 bases; bases outside the gene matches: 5. Including cysteine and phenylalanine, the CDR3 has 15 amino acids. The CDR3 DNA has 45 bases and is translated from base 1. The germline V gene provides CDR1 MNHNS and CDR2 SASEGT. In regard to this clone: No cognate antigen has been identified for it. Base quality data are lacking; no much larger clone is found one base away.

The donors were healthy, HIV-negative adults with no recently reported acute infections or vaccinations. All donors were Caucasian adults living in Nashville, Tennessee, USA. Magnetic negative selection was used to enrich CD4+ T cells, after which naive cells were positively selected on CD45RA and the negative fraction became the memory subset. Blood was collected by leukapheresis, and PBMCs were isolated by Ficoll-Histopaque density gradient centrifugation and then cryopreserved in liquid nitrogen vapor phase. Analytical flow cytometry was used to check the purity and quantity of each magnetically sorted T cell population. Each sorted fraction had its genomic DNA isolated and then quantified by UV absorbance on a Nanodrop 2000c. Using the deep immunoSEQ assay, multiplex PCR amplified TCR CDR3 regions from genomic DNA. Extracted genomic DNA from each cell subset was spread evenly across all wells of several immunoSEQ 96-well plates, with each plate serving as a replicate. For sorted subsets, each replicate PCR was loaded with 200 to 250 ng genomic DNA, equivalent to 32,000 or so T cell genomes. The purified libraries were quantified using a Qubit 3.0 fluorometer, sized with a Bioanalyzer 2100, and then quantified again using the KAPA Library Quantification kit. Every immunoSEQ 96-well plate was sequenced on a dedicated single-read 150-cycle Illumina NextSeq 550 flow cell. The source study handled its data this way. Because only junctional sequences without quality scores were contained in the immunoSEQ output, filtering matching that applied to full-length reads could not be performed. Sequences were annotated with PyIR, a Python wrapper for IgBLAST v1.9, and V/J genes and CDR3 were assigned using IMGT germline references. Reads were filtered out if the reads had weak V/J assignments (E-value above 1e-6), no CDR3, stop codons, out-of-frame junctions, or ambiguous translated residues. A V3J clonotype was defined by an identical inferred V gene, J gene, and CDR3 amino acid sequence. The percentage overlap between two repertoires was calculated by dividing the number of shared unique clonotypes by the size of the smaller repertoire. Repertoire richness was assessed with RTK rarefaction, the Chao1 estimator, and Recon v2.1 estimates of unobserved clonotypes. OLGA was used to compute generation probabilities for all TCRbeta clonotypes that the gDNA method yielded from several donors. The immuneACCESS repertoire file appears here via TCRdb, limited to in-frame rearrangements. These files lack a portion of the clones; in checked studies, under half of the deficit traces to unresolved V genes, and the cause of the others is not known. The V and J calls and clone size are taken from that table; D and trimming were inferred from the DNA. In all, the sample holds millions of clones, and roughly 95% of those were seen once. More than 0.1% of the sample is held by the ten biggest clonotypes.

Input material: naive CD4+ T cells sorted from blood. Per the publication, the cell subset or site label means: CD45RA+ positively selected. The clonotype was recovered from a man aged 18-30 years in good health. Recombination connected TRBV6-1 to TRBJ2-3, and 10 bases in between align with TRBD2. The DNA sequence is as follows: TGTGCCAGCAGTGCCACTAGCGGGGTGCCAGATACGCAGTATTTT. It translates as CASSATSGVPDTQYF.